A selection of T cell receptor beta chains follows, all from one sample in a study of shared T cell receptors in the human thymus. Sequencing used immunoSEQ multiplex PCR; TCRdb keeps in-frame clones, though not all of them. Of 550,000 to 800,000 clones detected, 80% to 90% appear once; the ten largest clones hold about 0.0098%. The same data also went into a second study, on human thymus T cells.

Source material: thymocytes. Every receptor here comes from a girl under three years old with a congenital heart defect. CDR3s include the opening cysteine and the closing phenylalanine or tryptophan. The order of the fields is J gene, V gene, clone size, D gene, CDR3 protein, CDR3 DNA. A D gene is named only where the DNA matches it firmly. Expanded clones are given a class, and other clones once, few, many or no size at all.

j_gene: TRBJ2-1; v_gene: TRBV6-1; abundance: -; d_gene: -; CDR3aa: CASSAAPRIIASYNEQFF; CDR3nt: TGTGCCAGCAGTGCCGCACCCAGAATTATCGCCTCCTACAATGAGCAGTTCTTC
j_gene: TRBJ2-1; v_gene: TRBV19; abundance: -; d_gene: TRBD2; CDR3aa: CASRPRLARPNEQFF; CDR3nt: TGTGCCAGTAGGCCTCGACTAGCGAGGCCCAATGAGCAGTTCTTC
j_gene: TRBJ2-4; v_gene: TRBV14; abundance: -; d_gene: TRBD2; CDR3aa: CASSGSAGVKNIQYF; CDR3nt: TGTGCCAGCAGCGGGTCGGCGGGAGTCAAAAACATTCAGTACTTC
j_gene: TRBJ1-1; v_gene: TRBV29-1; abundance: -; d_gene: -; CDR3aa: CSVERGGTEAFF; CDR3nt: TGCAGCGTTGAGCGGGGGGGGACTGAAGCTTTCTTT
j_gene: TRBJ2-5; v_gene: TRBV6-1; abundance: -; d_gene: -; CDR3aa: CASDTQETQYF; CDR3nt: TGTGCCAGCGACACCCAAGAGACCCAGTACTTC
j_gene: TRBJ1-1; v_gene: TRBV6-6; abundance: -; d_gene: -; CDR3aa: CASSYNRGIVRTEAFF; CDR3nt: TGTGCCAGCAGTTACAATCGGGGGATAGTACGGACTGAAGCTTTCTTT
j_gene: TRBJ1-2; v_gene: TRBV7-2; abundance: -; d_gene: TRBD1; CDR3aa: CASSYQGALTLRGGYTF; CDR3nt: TGTGCCAGCAGCTACCAGGGGGCGCTTACACTGCGGGGAGGCTACACCTTC
j_gene: TRBJ2-1; v_gene: TRBV19; abundance: -; d_gene: -; CDR3aa: CASSGLGGGPDNEQFF; CDR3nt: TGTGCCAGTAGTGGATTGGGCGGGGGCCCCGACAATGAGCAGTTCTTC
j_gene: TRBJ1-5; v_gene: TRBV4-2; abundance: -; d_gene: TRBD1; CDR3aa: CASSQADRRNQPQHF; CDR3nt: TGTGCCAGCAGCCAGGCGGACAGGAGGAATCAGCCCCAGCATTTT
j_gene: TRBJ2-6; v_gene: TRBV7-2; abundance: -; d_gene: -; CDR3aa: CASSLTNSGANVLTF; CDR3nt: TGTGCCAGCAGCTTGACAAACTCTGGGGCCAACGTCCTGACTTTC
j_gene: TRBJ2-3; v_gene: TRBV4-1; abundance: -; d_gene: -; CDR3aa: CASSQDQGGVGRGDTDTQYF; CDR3nt: TGCGCCAGCAGCCAAGATCAAGGGGGGGTAGGGCGAGGGGATACAGATACGCAGTATTTT
j_gene: TRBJ2-7; v_gene: TRBV7-2; abundance: -; d_gene: TRBD2; CDR3aa: CASQRVAGGTYEQYF; CDR3nt: TGTGCCAGCCAAAGGGTAGCGGGTGGGACCTACGAGCAGTACTTC
j_gene: TRBJ1-2; v_gene: TRBV9; abundance: -; d_gene: TRBD1; CDR3aa: CASSGIGQGGSDGYTF; CDR3nt: TGTGCCAGCAGCGGAATTGGACAGGGGGGTTCTGATGGCTACACCTTC
j_gene: TRBJ2-3; v_gene: TRBV28; abundance: -; d_gene: TRBD1; CDR3aa: CASIGTGRADTQYF; CDR3nt: TGTGCCAGCATCGGGACAGGGAGAGCAGATACGCAGTATTTT
j_gene: TRBJ2-3; v_gene: TRBV30; abundance: -; d_gene: TRBD2; CDR3aa: CAWSLPGLAGDYLTDTQYF; CDR3nt: TGTGCCTGGAGTCTTCCGGGACTAGCGGGGGACTACCTTACAGATACGCAGTATTTT
j_gene: TRBJ2-1; v_gene: TRBV10-3; abundance: -; d_gene: TRBD2; CDR3aa: CAISEPGGDEQFF; CDR3nt: TGTGCCATCAGTGAACCGGGGGGAGATGAGCAGTTCTTC
j_gene: TRBJ2-7; v_gene: TRBV13; abundance: -; d_gene: TRBD1; CDR3aa: CASSSLRQGHEQYF; CDR3nt: TGTGCCAGCAGCTCGCTTCGACAGGGCCACGAGCAGTACTTC
j_gene: TRBJ1-2; v_gene: TRBV6-1; abundance: -; d_gene: TRBD1; CDR3aa: CASSDKDRGSSNYGYTF; CDR3nt: TGTGCCAGCAGTGATAAGGACAGGGGATCTTCTAACTATGGCTACACCTTC
j_gene: TRBJ2-5; v_gene: TRBV12-5; abundance: -; d_gene: TRBD1; CDR3aa: CASGLDRGSAQYF; CDR3nt: TGTGCTAGTGGTTTGGACAGGGGGTCGGCCCAGTACTTC
j_gene: TRBJ2-1; v_gene: TRBV28; abundance: few; d_gene: TRBD1; CDR3aa: CASSFRDRGPPMAQFF; CDR3nt: TGTGCCAGCAGTTTCAGGGACAGGGGACCCCCAATGGCGCAGTTCTTC
j_gene: TRBJ1-2; v_gene: TRBV11-1; abundance: few; d_gene: TRBD1; CDR3aa: CASSSDPGQEHGYTF; CDR3nt: TGTGCCAGCAGCTCCGATCCGGGACAGGAGCATGGCTACACCTTC
j_gene: TRBJ1-1; v_gene: TRBV7-7; abundance: -; d_gene: -; CDR3aa: CASSLGGRTEAFF; CDR3nt: TGTGCCAGCAGCTTAGGAGGGCGCACTGAAGCTTTCTTT
j_gene: TRBJ1-1; v_gene: TRBV28; abundance: -; d_gene: -; CDR3aa: CASSLGGTGPRMNTEAFF; CDR3nt: TGTGCCAGCAGTTTAGGGGGCACAGGCCCTCGTATGAACACTGAAGCTTTCTTT
j_gene: TRBJ1-1; v_gene: TRBV30; abundance: -; d_gene: -; CDR3aa: CAWSEGGMNTEAFF; CDR3nt: TGTGCCTGGAGTGAGGGGGGGATGAACACTGAAGCTTTCTTT
j_gene: TRBJ2-1; v_gene: TRBV6-5; abundance: -; d_gene: -; CDR3aa: CASSYSSKQMGNEQFF; CDR3nt: TGTGCCAGCAGTTACTCGAGTAAACAGATGGGCAATGAGCAGTTCTTC
j_gene: TRBJ2-7; v_gene: TRBV18; abundance: -; d_gene: TRBD1; CDR3aa: CASSPKQGPYEQYF; CDR3nt: TGTGCCAGCTCACCCAAACAGGGGCCATACGAGCAGTACTTC
j_gene: TRBJ2-1; v_gene: TRBV29-1; abundance: -; d_gene: TRBD2; CDR3aa: CSVEYSVAGGPANNEQFF; CDR3nt: TGCAGCGTTGAATATTCGGTGGCGGGGGGGCCTGCTAACAATGAGCAGTTCTTC
j_gene: TRBJ1-4; v_gene: TRBV10-2; abundance: -; d_gene: -; CDR3aa: CASDSERNEKLFF; CDR3nt: TGCGCCAGCGATTCGGAGCGTAATGAAAAACTGTTTTTT
j_gene: TRBJ2-5; v_gene: TRBV4-1; abundance: -; d_gene: -; CDR3aa: CASSSRDSQETQYF; CDR3nt: TGCGCCAGCAGCTCCCGTGACAGCCAAGAGACCCAGTACTTC
j_gene: TRBJ1-6; v_gene: TRBV6-4; abundance: -; d_gene: TRBD1; CDR3aa: CASGQGSEPLHF; CDR3nt: TGTGCCAGCGGACAGGGGTCGGAACCCCTCCACTTT
j_gene: TRBJ2-1; v_gene: TRBV5-8; abundance: -; d_gene: -; CDR3aa: CASSFGTSGMDNEQFF; CDR3nt: TGTGCCAGCAGCTTCGGCACGTCGGGGATGGACAATGAGCAGTTCTTC
j_gene: TRBJ2-3; v_gene: TRBV9; abundance: -; d_gene: TRBD2; CDR3aa: CASSATPGLAGGPADTQYF; CDR3nt: TGTGCCAGCAGTGCCACACCGGGACTAGCGGGGGGGCCCGCAGATACGCAGTATTTT
j_gene: TRBJ2-2; v_gene: TRBV10-3; abundance: -; d_gene: TRBD1; CDR3aa: CATIGQAPGELFF; CDR3nt: TGTGCCACCATCGGACAGGCCCCCGGGGAGCTGTTTTTT
j_gene: TRBJ1-1; v_gene: TRBV5-1; abundance: -; d_gene: TRBD1; CDR3aa: CASSPGTGRMNTEAFF; CDR3nt: TGCGCCAGCAGCCCGGGGACAGGGCGGATGAACACTGAAGCTTTCTTT
j_gene: TRBJ1-1; v_gene: TRBV19; abundance: -; d_gene: -; CDR3aa: CASSPRGSGNWPLMNTEAFF; CDR3nt: TGTGCCAGTAGTCCTAGAGGTTCAGGGAATTGGCCCCTTATGAACACTGAAGCTTTCTTT
j_gene: TRBJ2-3; v_gene: TRBV10-3; abundance: -; d_gene: -; CDR3aa: CAISETPQGFDRTDTQYF; CDR3nt: TGTGCCATCAGTGAGACACCACAGGGCTTCGACCGCACAGATACGCAGTATTTT
j_gene: TRBJ1-5; v_gene: TRBV6-1; abundance: -; d_gene: TRBD1; CDR3aa: CASSAGTGGGYQPQHF; CDR3nt: TGTGCCAGCAGTGCAGGGACAGGGGGCGGTTATCAGCCCCAGCATTTT
j_gene: TRBJ1-1; v_gene: TRBV4-1; abundance: -; d_gene: -; CDR3aa: CASSQPLRGTEAFF; CDR3nt: TGCGCCAGCAGCCAACCTCTCAGGGGAACTGAAGCTTTCTTT
j_gene: TRBJ2-1; v_gene: TRBV14; abundance: -; d_gene: TRBD1; CDR3aa: CASSLYPAGGLNNEQFF; CDR3nt: TGTGCCAGCAGTCTCTACCCCGCAGGGGGCCTAAACAATGAGCAGTTCTTC
j_gene: TRBJ2-3; v_gene: TRBV14; abundance: -; d_gene: TRBD2; CDR3aa: CASSQEGVRLAGTTDTQYF; CDR3nt: TGTGCCAGCAGCCAAGAAGGAGTCCGACTAGCGGGGACCACAGATACGCAGTATTTT
j_gene: TRBJ2-3; v_gene: TRBV12-5; abundance: -; d_gene: -; CDR3aa: CASGLGEGRTDTQYF; CDR3nt: TGTGCTAGTGGTTTGGGAGAGGGCCGCACAGATACGCAGTATTTT
j_gene: TRBJ1-2; v_gene: TRBV5-1; abundance: -; d_gene: TRBD1; CDR3aa: CASSLGAGTGEDRGYTF; CDR3nt: TGCGCCAGCAGCTTGGGGGCCGGGACAGGGGAAGATCGCGGCTACACCTTC
j_gene: TRBJ2-7; v_gene: TRBV15; abundance: -; d_gene: -; CDR3aa: CATSRDWVGEGGYEQYF; CDR3nt: TGTGCCACCAGCAGAGATTGGGTGGGAGAGGGAGGCTACGAGCAGTACTTC
j_gene: TRBJ1-5; v_gene: TRBV5-1; abundance: -; d_gene: -; CDR3aa: CASRPTQGSNQPQHF; CDR3nt: TGCGCCAGCAGGCCCACCCAGGGAAGCAATCAGCCCCAGCATTTT
j_gene: TRBJ1-3; v_gene: TRBV7-8; abundance: -; d_gene: -; CDR3aa: CASSLEAEAGNTIYF; CDR3nt: TGTGCCAGCAGCTTAGAGGCCGAGGCTGGAAACACCATATATTTT
j_gene: TRBJ2-7; v_gene: TRBV19; abundance: -; d_gene: TRBD1; CDR3aa: CASSPSGGHTYEQYF; CDR3nt: TGTGCCAGTAGTCCCTCAGGGGGCCATACATACGAGCAGTACTTC
j_gene: TRBJ2-2; v_gene: TRBV9; abundance: -; d_gene: -; CDR3aa: CASSGDRTGELFF; CDR3nt: TGTGCCAGCAGCGGAGACAGAACCGGGGAGCTGTTTTTT
j_gene: TRBJ2-7; v_gene: TRBV2; abundance: few; d_gene: -; CDR3aa: CASSDKTGHEQYF; CDR3nt: TGTGCCAGCAGCGATAAAACAGGGCACGAGCAGTACTTC
j_gene: TRBJ1-4; v_gene: TRBV7-9; abundance: -; d_gene: TRBD1; CDR3aa: CASSVIGGTGRTNEKLFF; CDR3nt: TGTGCCAGCAGCGTTATAGGGGGGACAGGAAGAACTAATGAAAAACTGTTTTTT
j_gene: TRBJ2-5; v_gene: TRBV7-9; abundance: -; d_gene: -; CDR3aa: CASSIHRWQERYQETQYF; CDR3nt: TGTGCCAGCAGTATACACCGGTGGCAGGAAAGGTACCAAGAGACCCAGTACTTC
j_gene: TRBJ1-2; v_gene: TRBV27; abundance: few; d_gene: -; CDR3aa: CASSFRRGYGYTF; CDR3nt: TGTGCCAGCAGTTTCAGAAGGGGCTATGGCTACACCTTC
j_gene: TRBJ2-1; v_gene: TRBV4-3; abundance: once; d_gene: TRBD2; CDR3aa: CASSHSLRGGPGEQFF; CDR3nt: TGCGCCAGCAGCCACTCCCTGCGGGGGGGGCCGGGTGAGCAGTTCTTC
j_gene: TRBJ1-3; v_gene: TRBV28; abundance: -; d_gene: -; CDR3aa: CASSSRRRGNTIYF; CDR3nt: TGTGCCAGCAGTTCTCGTAGGAGAGGGAACACCATATATTTT